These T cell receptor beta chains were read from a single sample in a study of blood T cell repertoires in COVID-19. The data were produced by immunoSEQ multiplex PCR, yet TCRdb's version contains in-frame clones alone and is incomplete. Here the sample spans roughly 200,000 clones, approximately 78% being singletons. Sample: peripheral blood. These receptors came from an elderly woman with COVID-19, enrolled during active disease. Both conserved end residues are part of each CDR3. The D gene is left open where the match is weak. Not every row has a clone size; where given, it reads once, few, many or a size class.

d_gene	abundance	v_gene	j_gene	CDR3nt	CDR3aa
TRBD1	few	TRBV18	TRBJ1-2	TGTGCCAGCTCACTCGAGGGGACAGGGGTCTATGGCTACACCTTC	CASSLEGTGVYGYTF
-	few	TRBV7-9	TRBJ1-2	TGTGCCAGCAGCCCCCGGGATAACTATGGCTACACCTTC	CASSPRDNYGYTF
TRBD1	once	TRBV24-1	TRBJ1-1	TGTGCCCCTCTGTTGTCAGGGGGCGAAGTTGAAGCTTTCTTT	CAPLLSGGEVEAFF
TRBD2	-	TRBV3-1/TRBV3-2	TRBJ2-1	TGTGCCAGCAGCCCCCAACTAGCGGGAGGAATTGAGCAGTTCTTC	CASSPQLAGGIEQFF
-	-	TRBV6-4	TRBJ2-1	TGTGCCAGCAGTGACTTCCCCGGGGGACGGGAGATATTCTTC	CASSDFPGGREIFF
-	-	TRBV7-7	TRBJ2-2	TGTGCTAGCAGCAATCGGGGCGGGGAGCTGTTTTTT	CASSNRGGELFF
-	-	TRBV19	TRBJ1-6	TGTGCCAGTAGAAGGAGGTTGGGTTCCTATAATTCACCCCTCCACTTT	CASRRRLGSYNSPLHF
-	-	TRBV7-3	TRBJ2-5	TGTGCCAGCAGCCCTTCCCTGGGCAGGGCGGAGACCCAGTACTTC	CASSPSLGRAETQYF
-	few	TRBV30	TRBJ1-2	TGTGCCTGGAAGGGAGAGAGGCACTATGGCTACACCTTC	CAWKGERHYGYTF
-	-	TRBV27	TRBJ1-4	TGTGCCAGCAGTTTATCGTACTCAACTAATGAAAAACTGTTTTTT	CASSLSYSTNEKLFF
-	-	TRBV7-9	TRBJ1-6	TGTGCCAGCAGTCCCGGACTTATCGTAAATTCACCCCTCCACTTT	CASSPGLIVNSPLHF
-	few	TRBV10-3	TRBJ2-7	TGTGCCATCTCACCGGGACTTCAGACCGGGGGCGAGCAGTACTTC	CAISPGLQTGGEQYF
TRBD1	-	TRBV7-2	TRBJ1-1	TGTGCCAGCAGCCTGAGCCCAGGGGGCGTTTATACTGAAGCTTTCTTT	CASSLSPGGVYTEAFF
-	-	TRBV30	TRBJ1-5	TGTGCCTGGAGTGTACTAGCAGGGCCTAATCAGCCCCAGCATTTT	CAWSVLAGPNQPQHF
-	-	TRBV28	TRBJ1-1	TGTGCCAGCAGCGTCAGGGAGAACACTGAAGCTTTCTTT	CASSVRENTEAFF
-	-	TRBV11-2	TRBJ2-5	TGTGCCAGCAGCTTAGATCGGGGAGAGACCCAGTACTTC	CASSLDRGETQYF
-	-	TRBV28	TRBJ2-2	TGTGCCAGCAGTTTTCCAGGGTTTACCGGGGAGCTGTTTTTT	CASSFPGFTGELFF
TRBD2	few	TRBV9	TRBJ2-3	TGTGCCAGCAGCTTCGCTAGCGGGAGGGCCCTAGATACGCAGTATTTT	CASSFASGRALDTQYF
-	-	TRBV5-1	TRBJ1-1	TGCGCCAGCAGCTTGCAGGGGTCCTCTGAAGCTTTCTTT	CASSLQGSSEAFF
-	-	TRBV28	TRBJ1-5	TGTGCCAGCAGTTCAGGGCTTAATCAGCCCCAGCATTTT	CASSSGLNQPQHF
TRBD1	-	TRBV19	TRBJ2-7	TGTGCCAGTAGTATAGGTGGACAGGGCCCCTACGAGCAGTACTTC	CASSIGGQGPYEQYF
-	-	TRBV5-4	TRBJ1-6	TGTGCCAGCAGGCCCGGGGGAGGGGGTAATTCACCCCTCCACTTT	CASRPGGGGNSPLHF
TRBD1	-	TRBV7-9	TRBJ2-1	TGTGCCAGCAGCTTAGGGGACAGGGATTACAATGAGCAGTTCTTC	CASSLGDRDYNEQFF
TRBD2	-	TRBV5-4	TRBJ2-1	TGTGCCAGCAGCTTGATTCCCGAGCGGGGGGCTTTCTTC	CASSLIPERGAFF
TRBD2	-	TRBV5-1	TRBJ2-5	TGCGCCAGCAGCCCGGGACTAGCGGGGGGTGCTATAAAGACCCAGTACTTC	CASSPGLAGGAIKTQYF
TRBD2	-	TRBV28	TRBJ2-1	TGTGCCAGCACCTCCTCCTCTAGCGGCCGATACAATGAGCAGTTCTTC	CASTSSSSGRYNEQFF
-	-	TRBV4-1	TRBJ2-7	TGCGCCAGCAGCCAACTGATAGTGGCGAGGCACGAGCAGTACTTC	CASSQLIVARHEQYF
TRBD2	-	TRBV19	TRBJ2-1	TGTGCCAGTAGTACAGAAACCCTAGCGGGGGGGCCATCCAATGAGCAGTTCTTC	CASSTETLAGGPSNEQFF
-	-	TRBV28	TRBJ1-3	TGTGCCAGCAGTTTAGGCCAGACAGTCTCTGGAAACACCATATATTTT	CASSLGQTVSGNTIYF
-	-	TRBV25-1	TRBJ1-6	TGTGCCAGCACTGGCAGTCCTAATTCACCCCTCCACTTT	CASTGSPNSPLHF
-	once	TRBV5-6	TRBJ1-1	TGTGCCAGCAGCTCCGCTCCGACAGAATCAGCTTTCTTT	CASSSAPTESAFF
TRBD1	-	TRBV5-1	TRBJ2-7	TGCGCCAGCAGCTTGTGGGGACAGGGGTTACCCTACGAGCAGTACTTC	CASSLWGQGLPYEQYF
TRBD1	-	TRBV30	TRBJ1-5	TGTGCCTGGAGTTATGGACAGGAGGGTCAGCCCCAGCATTTT	CAWSYGQEGQPQHF
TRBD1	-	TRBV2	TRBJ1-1	TGTGCCAGCAGTGTGTCAGGGGGCGAAATCTCTGAAGCTTTCTTT	CASSVSGGEISEAFF
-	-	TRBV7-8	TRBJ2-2	TGTGCCAGCAGCTTATTCCCAGACGGGGAGCTGTTTTTT	CASSLFPDGELFF
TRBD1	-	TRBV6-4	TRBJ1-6	TGTGCCAGCAGTGAGCAGGGGACAGGGCAATCACCCCTCCACTTT	CASSEQGTGQSPLHF
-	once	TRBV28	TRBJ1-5	TGTGCCAGCAGGAGGGTGCCCCAGCCCCAGCATTTT	CASRRVPQPQHF
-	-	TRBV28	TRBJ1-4	TGTGCCAGCAGTTTAGGAGGAGGTGGGGCTAATGAAAAACTGTTTTTT	CASSLGGGGANEKLFF
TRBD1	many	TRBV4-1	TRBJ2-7	TGCGCCAGCAGCGAAACCGGGGACAGGGGCCACGAGCAGTACTTC	CASSETGDRGHEQYF
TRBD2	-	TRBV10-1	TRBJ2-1	TGCGCCAGCAGTGAATCTCAATTAGGGGGTAGCGGGGGGCTCGGGAACAATGAGCAGTTCTTC	CASSESQLGGSGGLGNNEQFF
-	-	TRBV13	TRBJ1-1	TGTGCCAGCAGCCGGAACACTGAAGCTTTCTTT	CASSRNTEAFF
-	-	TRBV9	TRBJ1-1	TGTGCCAGCAGCCCCGAACCGGGACATACTGAAGCTTTCTTT	CASSPEPGHTEAFF
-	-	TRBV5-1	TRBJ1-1	TGCGCCAGCAGGGGTAAAGGGGACACTGAAGCTTTCTTT	CASRGKGDTEAFF
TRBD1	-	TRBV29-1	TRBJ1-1	TGCAGCGCTCTCTCCCAGGGGGAGAACACTGAAGCTTTCTTT	CSALSQGENTEAFF
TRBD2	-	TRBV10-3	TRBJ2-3	TGTGCCATCAGTCCCGGGACTATCCTTGGTACGCAGTATTTT	CAISPGTILGTQYF
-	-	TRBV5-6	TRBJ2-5	TGTGCCAGCAGCTTGGGTAGTCCTAGGTCGGTAGAGACCCAGTACTTC	CASSLGSPRSVETQYF
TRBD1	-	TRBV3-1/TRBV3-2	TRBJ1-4	TGTGCCAGCAGCCCGACAGGGAAAAATGAAAAACTGTTTTTT	CASSPTGKNEKLFF
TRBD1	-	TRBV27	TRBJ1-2	TGTGCCAGCAGTGTGTCCCGGGACAGGGTAGGCTACACCTTC	CASSVSRDRVGYTF
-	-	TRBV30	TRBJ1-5	TGTGCCTGGAGTCTCGCCGGGGGGAAACCCCAGCATTTT	CAWSLAGGKPQHF
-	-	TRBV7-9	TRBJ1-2	TGTGCCAGCAGGTTGGGGGAGTATGGCTACACCTTC	CASRLGEYGYTF
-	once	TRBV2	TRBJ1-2	TGTGCCAGCAGTGAATCGACAGGTTTGAGTGGCTACACCTTC	CASSESTGLSGYTF
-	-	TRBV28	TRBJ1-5	TGTGCCAGCAGTCCCACCCTTAGATGGAATCAGCCCCAGCATTTT	CASSPTLRWNQPQHF
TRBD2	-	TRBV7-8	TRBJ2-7	TGTGCCAGCAGACGTACTAGCGGTCGTTTCTCCTACGAGCAGTACTTC	CASRRTSGRFSYEQYF